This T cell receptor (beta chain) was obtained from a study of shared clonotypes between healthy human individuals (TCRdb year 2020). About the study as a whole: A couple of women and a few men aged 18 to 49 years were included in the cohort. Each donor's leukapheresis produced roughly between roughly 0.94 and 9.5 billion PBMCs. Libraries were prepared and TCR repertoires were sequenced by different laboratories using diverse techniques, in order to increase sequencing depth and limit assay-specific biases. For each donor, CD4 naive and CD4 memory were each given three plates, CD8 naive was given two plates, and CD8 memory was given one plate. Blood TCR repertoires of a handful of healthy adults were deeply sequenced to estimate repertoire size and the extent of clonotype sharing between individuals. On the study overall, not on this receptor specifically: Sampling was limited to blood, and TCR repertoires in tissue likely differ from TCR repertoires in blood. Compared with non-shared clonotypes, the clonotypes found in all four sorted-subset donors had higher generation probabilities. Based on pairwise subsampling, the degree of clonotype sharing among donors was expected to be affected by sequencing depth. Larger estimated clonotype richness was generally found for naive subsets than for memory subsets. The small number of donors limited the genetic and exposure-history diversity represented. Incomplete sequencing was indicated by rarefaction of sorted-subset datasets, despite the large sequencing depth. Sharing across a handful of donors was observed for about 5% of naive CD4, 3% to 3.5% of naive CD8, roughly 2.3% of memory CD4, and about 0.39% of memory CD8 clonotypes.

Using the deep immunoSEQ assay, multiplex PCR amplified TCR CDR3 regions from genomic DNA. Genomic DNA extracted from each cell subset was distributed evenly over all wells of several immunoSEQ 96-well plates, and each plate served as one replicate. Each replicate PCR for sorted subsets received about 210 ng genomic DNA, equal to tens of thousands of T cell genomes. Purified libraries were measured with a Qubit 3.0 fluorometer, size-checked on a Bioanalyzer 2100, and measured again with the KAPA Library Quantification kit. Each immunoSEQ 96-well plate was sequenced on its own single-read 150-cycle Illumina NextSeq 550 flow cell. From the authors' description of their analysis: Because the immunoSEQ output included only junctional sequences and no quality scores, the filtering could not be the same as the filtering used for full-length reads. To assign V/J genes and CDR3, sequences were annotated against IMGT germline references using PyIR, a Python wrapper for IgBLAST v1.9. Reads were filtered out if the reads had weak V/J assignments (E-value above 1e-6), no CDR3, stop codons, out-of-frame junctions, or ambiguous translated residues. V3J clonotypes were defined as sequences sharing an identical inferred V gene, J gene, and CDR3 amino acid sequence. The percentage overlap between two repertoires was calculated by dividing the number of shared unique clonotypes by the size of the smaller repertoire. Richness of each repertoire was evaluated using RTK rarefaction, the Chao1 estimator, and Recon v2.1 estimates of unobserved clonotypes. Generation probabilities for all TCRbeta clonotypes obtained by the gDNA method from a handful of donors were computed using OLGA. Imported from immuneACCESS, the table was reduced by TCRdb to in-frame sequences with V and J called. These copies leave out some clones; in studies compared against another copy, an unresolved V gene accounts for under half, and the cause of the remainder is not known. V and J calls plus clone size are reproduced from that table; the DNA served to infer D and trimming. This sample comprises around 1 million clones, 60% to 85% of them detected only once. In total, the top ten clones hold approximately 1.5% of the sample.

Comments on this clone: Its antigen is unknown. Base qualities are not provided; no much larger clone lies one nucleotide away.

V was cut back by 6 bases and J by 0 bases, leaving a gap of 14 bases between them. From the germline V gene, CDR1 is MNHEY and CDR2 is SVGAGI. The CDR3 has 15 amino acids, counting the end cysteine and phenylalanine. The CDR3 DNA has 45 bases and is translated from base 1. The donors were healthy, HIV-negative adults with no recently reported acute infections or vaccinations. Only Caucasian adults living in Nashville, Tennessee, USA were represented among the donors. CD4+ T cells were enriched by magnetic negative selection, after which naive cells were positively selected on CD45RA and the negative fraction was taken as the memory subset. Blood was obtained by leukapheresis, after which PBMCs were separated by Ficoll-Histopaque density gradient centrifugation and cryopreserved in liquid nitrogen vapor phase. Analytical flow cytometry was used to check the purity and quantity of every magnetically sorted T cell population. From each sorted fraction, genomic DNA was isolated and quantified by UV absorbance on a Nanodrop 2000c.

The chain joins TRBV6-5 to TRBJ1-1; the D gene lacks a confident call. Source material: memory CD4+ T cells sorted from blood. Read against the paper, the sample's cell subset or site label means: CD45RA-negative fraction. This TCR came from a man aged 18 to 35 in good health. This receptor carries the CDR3 CASSTKRALNTEAFF. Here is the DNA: TGTGCCAGCAGCACCAAGAGGGCCTTGAACACTGAAGCTTTCTTT.